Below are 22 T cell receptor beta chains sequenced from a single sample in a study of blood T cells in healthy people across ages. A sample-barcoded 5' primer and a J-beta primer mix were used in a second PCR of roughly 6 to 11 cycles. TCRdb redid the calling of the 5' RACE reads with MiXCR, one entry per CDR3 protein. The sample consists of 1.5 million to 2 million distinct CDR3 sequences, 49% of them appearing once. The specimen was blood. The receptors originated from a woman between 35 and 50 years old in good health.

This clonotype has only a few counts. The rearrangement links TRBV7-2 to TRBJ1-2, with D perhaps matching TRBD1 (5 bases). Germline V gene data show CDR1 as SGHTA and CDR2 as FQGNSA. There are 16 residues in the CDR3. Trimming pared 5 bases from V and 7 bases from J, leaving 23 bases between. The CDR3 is CASSPRQHPSPGGYTF. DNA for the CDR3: TGTGCCAGCAGCCCAAGACAGCACCCATCCCCCGGTGGCTACACCTTC.

The CDR3 nucleotides are TGCGCCAGCAGCCAAGATGCGAGGGATAGGTACAATGAGCAGTTCTTC. It yields the protein CASSQDARDRYNEQFF. V usage is TRBV4-3 and J usage is TRBJ2-1; TRBD2 might be the D (5 bases). CDR1 LGHNA and CDR2 YSLEER come from the germline V gene. The CDR3 sequence is 16 residues long. Trimming took 0 bases from V and 4 from J, leaving 13 bases between them.

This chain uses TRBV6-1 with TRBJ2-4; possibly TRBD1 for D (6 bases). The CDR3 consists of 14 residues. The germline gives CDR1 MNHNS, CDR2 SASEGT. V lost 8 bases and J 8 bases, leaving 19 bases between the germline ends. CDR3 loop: CASGWGQSQDIQYF. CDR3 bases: TGTGCCAGCGGGTGGGGGCAATCCCAGGACATTCAGTACTTC.

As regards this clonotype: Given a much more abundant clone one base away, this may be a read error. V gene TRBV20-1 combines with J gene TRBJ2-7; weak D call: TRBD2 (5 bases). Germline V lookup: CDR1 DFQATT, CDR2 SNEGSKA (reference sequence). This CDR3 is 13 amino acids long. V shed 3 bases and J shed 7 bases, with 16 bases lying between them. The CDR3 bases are TGCAGTGCTAGCAGAGCGCGGGCTGGAGAGCAGTACTTC. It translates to CSASRARAGEQYF.

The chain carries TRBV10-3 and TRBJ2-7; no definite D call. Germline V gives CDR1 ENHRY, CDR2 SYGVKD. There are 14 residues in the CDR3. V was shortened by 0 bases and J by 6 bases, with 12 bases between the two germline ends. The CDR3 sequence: CAISESQQSLEQYF. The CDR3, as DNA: TGTGCCATCAGTGAGTCGCAACAGTCACTCGAGCAGTACTTC.

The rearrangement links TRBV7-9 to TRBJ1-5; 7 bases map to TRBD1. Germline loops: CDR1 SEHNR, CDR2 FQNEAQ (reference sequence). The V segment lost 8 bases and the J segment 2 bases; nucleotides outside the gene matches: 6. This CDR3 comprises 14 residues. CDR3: CASRSGTGNQPQHF. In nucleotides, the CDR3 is TGTGCCAGCCGCTCCGGGACAGGCAATCAGCCCCAGCATTTT.

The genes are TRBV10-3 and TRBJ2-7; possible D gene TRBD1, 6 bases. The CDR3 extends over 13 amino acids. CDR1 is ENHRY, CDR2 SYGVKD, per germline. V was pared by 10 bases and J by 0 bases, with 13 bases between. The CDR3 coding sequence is TGTGCCACCGGACAGCACAACTCCTACGAGCAGTACTTC. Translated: CATGQHNSYEQYF.

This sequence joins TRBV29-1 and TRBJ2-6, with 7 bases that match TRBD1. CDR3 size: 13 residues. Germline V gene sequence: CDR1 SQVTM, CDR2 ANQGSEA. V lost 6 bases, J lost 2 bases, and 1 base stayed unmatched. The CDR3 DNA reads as TGCAGCGTAAGGGGGCCTGGGGCCAACGTCCTGACTTTC. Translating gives CSVRGPGANVLTF.

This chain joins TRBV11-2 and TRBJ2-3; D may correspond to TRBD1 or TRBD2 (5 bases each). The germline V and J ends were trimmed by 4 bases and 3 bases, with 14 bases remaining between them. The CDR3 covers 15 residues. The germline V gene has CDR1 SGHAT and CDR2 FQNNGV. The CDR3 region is CASSYTRGRTDTQYF. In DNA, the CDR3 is TGTGCCAGCAGCTATACGAGGGGTAGGACAGATACGCAGTATTTT. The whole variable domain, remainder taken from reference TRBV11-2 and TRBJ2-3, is EAGVAQSPRYKIIEKRQSVAFWCNPISGHATLYWYQQILGQGPKLLIQFQNNGVVDDSQLPKDRFSAERLKGVDSTLKIQPAKLEDSAVYLCASSYTRGRTDTQYFGPGTRLTVL.

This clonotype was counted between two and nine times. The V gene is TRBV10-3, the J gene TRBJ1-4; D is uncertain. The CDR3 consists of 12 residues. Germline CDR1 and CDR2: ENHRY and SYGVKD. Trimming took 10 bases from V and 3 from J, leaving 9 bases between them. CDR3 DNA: TGTGCCAGTCAAGGACCTAATGAAAAACTGTTTTTT. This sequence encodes CASQGPNEKLFF.

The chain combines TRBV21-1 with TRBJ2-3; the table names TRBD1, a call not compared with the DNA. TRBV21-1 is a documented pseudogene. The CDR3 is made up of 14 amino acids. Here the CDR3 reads CASSKARGTSTQYF. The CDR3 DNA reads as TGTGCCAGCAGCAAAGCTAGGGGGACGAGTACGCAGTATTTT.

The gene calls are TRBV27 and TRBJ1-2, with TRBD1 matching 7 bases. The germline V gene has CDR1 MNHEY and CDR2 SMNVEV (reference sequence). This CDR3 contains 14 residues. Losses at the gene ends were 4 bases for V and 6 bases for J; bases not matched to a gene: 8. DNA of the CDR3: TGTGCCAGCAGTTCAGACAGAGGGGGCGATGGCTACACCTTC. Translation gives CASSSDRGGDGYTF.

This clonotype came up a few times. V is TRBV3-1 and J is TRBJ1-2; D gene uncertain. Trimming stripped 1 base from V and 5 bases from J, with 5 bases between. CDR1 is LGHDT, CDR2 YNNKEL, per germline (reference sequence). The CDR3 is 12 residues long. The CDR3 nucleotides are TGTGCCAGCAGCCAAGCGAGATATGGCTACACCTTC. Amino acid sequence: CASSQARYGYTF.

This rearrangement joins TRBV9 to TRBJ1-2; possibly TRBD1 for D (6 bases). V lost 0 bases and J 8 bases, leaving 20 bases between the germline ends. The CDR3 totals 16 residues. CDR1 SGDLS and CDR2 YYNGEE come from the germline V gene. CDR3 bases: TGTGCCAGCAGCGTAGGCCAACGACAGGCCCTCGGGGGCTACACCTTC. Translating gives CASSVGQRQALGGYTF.

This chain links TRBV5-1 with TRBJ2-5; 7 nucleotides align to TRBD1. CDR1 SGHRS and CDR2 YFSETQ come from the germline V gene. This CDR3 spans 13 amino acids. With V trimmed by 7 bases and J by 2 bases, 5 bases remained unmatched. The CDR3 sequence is CASQRGQQETQYF. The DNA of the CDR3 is TGCGCCAGCCAAAGGGGACAGCAAGAGACCCAGTACTTC.

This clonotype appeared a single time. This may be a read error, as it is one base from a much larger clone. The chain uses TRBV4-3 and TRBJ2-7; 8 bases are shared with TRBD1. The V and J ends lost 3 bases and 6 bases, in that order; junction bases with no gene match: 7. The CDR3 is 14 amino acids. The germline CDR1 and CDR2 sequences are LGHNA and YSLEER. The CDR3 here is CASSQEDRACEQYF. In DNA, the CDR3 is TGCGCCAGCAGCCAGGAGGACAGGGCCTGCGAGCAGTACTTC.

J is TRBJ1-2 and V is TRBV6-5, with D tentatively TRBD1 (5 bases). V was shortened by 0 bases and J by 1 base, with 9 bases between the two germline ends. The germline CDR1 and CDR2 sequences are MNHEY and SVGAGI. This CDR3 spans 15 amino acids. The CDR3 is CASSYSGVINYGYTF. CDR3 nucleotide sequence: TGTGCCAGCAGTTACTCAGGGGTTATTAACTATGGCTACACCTTC.

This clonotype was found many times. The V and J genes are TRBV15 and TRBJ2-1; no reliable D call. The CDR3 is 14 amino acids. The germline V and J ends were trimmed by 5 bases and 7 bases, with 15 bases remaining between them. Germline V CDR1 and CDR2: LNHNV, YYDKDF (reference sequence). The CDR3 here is CATSPPVSWNEQFF. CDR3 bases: TGTGCCACCAGCCCACCGGTGTCCTGGAATGAGCAGTTCTTC.

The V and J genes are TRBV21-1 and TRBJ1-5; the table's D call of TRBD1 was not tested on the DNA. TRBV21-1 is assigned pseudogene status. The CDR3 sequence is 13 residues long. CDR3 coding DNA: TGTGCCAGCAGCAAACATCGGGGGCGCGGAGAGCATTTT. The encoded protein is CASSKHRGRGEHF.

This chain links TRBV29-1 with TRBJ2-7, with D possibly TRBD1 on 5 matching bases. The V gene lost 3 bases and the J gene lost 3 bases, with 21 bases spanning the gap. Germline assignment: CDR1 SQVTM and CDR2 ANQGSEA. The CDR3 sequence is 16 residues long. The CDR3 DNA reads TGCAGCGTTGATAAATTGGGGTCAGGGTTGGGCTACGAGCAGTACTTC. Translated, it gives CSVDKLGSGLGYEQYF.

Here the CDR3 reads CASSRHSGGANTGELFF. CDR3 DNA: TGTGCCAGCAGCCGTCATAGCGGGGGGGCCAACACCGGGGAGCTGTTTTTT. The chain recombines TRBV12-3 or TRBV12-4 with TRBJ2-2; 11 nucleotides agree with TRBD2. The V gene end was trimmed by 6 bases and the J gene end by 2 bases; junction bases not matched to a gene: 8. The CDR3 extends over 17 amino acids.

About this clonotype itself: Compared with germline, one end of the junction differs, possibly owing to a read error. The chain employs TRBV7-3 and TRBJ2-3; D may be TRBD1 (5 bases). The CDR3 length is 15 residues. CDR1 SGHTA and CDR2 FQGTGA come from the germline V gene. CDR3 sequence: CAGSLTRQSTDTQYF. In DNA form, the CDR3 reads TGTGCCGGCAGCTTAACCAGACAGAGCACAGATACGCAGTATTTT.